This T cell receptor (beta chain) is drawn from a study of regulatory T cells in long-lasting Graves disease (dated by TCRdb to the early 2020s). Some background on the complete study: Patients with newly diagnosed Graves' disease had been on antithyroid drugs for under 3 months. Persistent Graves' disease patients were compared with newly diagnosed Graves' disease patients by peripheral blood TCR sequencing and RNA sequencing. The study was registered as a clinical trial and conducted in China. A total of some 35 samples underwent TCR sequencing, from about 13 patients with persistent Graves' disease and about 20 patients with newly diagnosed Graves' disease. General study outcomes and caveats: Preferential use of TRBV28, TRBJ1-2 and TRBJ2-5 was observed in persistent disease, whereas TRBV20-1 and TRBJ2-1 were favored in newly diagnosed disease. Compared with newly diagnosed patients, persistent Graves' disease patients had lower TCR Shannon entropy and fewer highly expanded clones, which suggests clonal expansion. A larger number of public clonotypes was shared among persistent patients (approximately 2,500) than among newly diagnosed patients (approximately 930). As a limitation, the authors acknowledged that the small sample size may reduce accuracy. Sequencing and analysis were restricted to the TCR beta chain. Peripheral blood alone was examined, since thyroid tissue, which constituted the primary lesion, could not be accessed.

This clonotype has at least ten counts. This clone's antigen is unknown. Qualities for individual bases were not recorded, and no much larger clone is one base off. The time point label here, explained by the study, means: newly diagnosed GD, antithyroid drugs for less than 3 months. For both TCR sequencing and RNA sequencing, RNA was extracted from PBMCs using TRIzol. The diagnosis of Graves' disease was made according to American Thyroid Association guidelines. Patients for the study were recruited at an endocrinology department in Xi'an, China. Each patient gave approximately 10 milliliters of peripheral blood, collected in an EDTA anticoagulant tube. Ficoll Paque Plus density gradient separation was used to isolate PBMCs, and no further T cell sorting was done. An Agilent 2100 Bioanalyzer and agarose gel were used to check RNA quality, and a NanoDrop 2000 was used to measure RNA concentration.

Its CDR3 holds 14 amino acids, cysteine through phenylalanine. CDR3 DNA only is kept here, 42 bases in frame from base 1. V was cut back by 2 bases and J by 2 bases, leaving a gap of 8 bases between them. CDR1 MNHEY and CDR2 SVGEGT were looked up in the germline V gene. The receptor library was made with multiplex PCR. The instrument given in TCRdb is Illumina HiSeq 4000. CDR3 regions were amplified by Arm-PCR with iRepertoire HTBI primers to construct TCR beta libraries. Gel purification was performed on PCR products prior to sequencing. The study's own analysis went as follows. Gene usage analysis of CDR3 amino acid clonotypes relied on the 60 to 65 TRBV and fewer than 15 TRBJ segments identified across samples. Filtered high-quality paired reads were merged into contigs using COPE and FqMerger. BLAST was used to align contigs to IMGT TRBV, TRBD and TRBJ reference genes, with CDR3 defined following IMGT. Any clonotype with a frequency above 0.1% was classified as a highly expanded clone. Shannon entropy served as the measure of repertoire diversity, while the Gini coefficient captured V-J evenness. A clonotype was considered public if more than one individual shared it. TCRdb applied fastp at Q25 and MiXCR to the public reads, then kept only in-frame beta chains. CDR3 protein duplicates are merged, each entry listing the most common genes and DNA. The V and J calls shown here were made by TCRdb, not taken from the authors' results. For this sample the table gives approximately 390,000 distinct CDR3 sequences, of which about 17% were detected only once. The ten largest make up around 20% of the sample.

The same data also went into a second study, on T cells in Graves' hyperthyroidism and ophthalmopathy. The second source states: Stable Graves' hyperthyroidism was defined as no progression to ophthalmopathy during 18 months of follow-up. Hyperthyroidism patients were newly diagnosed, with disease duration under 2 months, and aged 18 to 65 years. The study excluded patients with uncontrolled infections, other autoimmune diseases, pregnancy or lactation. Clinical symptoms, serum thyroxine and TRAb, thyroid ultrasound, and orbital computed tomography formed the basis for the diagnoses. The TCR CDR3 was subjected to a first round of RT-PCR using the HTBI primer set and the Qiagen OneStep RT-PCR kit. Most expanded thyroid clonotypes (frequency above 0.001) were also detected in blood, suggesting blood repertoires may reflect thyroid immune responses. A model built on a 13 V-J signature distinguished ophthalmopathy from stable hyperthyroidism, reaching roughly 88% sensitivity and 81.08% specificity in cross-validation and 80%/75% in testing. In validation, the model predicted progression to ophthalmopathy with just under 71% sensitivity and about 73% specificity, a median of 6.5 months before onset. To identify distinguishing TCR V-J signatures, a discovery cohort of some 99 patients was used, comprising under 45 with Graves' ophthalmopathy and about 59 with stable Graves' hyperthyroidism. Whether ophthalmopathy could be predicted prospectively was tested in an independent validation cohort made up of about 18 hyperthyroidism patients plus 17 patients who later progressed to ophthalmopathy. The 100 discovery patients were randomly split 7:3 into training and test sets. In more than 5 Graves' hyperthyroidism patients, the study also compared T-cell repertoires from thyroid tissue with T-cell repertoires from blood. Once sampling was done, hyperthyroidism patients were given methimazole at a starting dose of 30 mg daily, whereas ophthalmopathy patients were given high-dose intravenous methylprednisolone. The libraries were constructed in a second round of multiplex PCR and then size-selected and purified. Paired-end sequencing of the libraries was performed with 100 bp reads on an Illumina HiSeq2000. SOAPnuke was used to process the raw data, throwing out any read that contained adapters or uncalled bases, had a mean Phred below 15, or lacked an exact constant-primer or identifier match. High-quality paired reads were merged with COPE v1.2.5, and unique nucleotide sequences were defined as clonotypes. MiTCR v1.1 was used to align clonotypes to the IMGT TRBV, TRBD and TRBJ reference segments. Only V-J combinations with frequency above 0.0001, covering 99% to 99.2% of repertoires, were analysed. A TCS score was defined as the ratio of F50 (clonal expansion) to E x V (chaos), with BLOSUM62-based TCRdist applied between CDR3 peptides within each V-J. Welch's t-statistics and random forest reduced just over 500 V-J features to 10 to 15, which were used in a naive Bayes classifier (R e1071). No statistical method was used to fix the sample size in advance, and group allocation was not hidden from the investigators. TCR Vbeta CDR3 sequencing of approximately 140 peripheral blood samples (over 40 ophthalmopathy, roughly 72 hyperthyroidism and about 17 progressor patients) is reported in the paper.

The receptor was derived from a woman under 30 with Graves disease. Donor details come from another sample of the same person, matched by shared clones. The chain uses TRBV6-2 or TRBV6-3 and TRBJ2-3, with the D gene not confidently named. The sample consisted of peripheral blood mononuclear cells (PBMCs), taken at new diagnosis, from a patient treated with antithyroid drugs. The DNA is TGTGCCAGCAGTTACGGCTCCACCACAGATACGCAGTATTTT. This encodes CASSYGSTTDTQYF.